This T cell receptor beta chain stems from a study of blood T cell repertoires in COVID-19. Across the study: Samples of COVID-19 (acute and convalescent) were obtained from the United States, Italy and Spain. T cells, B-cell-depleted T cells, or PBMCs provided the cDNA or gDNA that served as material.

Study processing details: Amplified reference gene primers provided the basis for estimating nucleated cell counts. The assay was immunoSEQ multiplex PCR, and TCRdb's table has in-frame clones only and misses some. That table furnishes V, J and clone size, whereas the DNA furnished D and trimming. The data contain some 130,000 clones, roughly 87% of them singletons. The CDR3 runs 13 residues. The V end lost 1 base, the J end lost 7 bases, and 10 bases lay between the germline ends. Germline V CDR1 and CDR2: LGHDT, YNNKEL (reference sequence). The origin of this receptor is a man older than 75 with acute or convalescent COVID-19. V usage is TRBV3-1 (or the pseudogene TRBV3-2) and J usage is TRBJ1-1, with TRBD1 as a possible D gene (5 bases). The sequenced sample consisted of peripheral blood. DNA of the CDR3: TGTGCCAGCAGCCAAGGGGGGGGGTATGAAGCTTTCTTT. Protein sequence: CASSQGGGYEAFF.